This T cell receptor (beta chain) appears in the sequencing data of a study of T cell changes during pregnancy in multiple sclerosis. Generated by immunoSEQ multiplex PCR, the TCRdb table keeps only in-frame clones and is missing some. The table lists about 40,000 clones, 93% of them singletons, with just over 0.4% in the top ten. CDR1 and CDR2 from the germline V gene are MNHEY and SMNVEV (reference sequence). Germline trimming cut 3 bases from V and 5 bases from J; bases unmatched to any gene: 16. There are 19 residues in the CDR3. This specimen was CD4+ T cells from peripheral blood mononuclear cells, taken in the first trimester of pregnancy. The TCR was taken from a female donor with multiple sclerosis, enrolled in a pregnancy study. The genes are TRBV27 and TRBJ2-1; 10 bases agree with TRBD2. CDR3 DNA: TGTGCCAGCAGTTTCCGACCTAGCGGGAGTATCCAGAGGAACAATGAGCAGTTCTTC. Its protein is CASSFRPSGSIQRNNEQFF.